This T cell receptor (beta chain) was sequenced for a study of blood T cell repertoires in COVID-19. The J segment lost 3 bases and the V segment lost 6 bases, leaving 6 bases of the junction unmatched. The CDR3 loop spans 14 amino acids. Germline CDR1 SGHDN, CDR2 FVKESK. This clone was seen a single time. Method: immunoSEQ multiplex PCR; TCRdb's copy keeps in-frame clones and lacks some. The sample includes 200,000 to 250,000 clones, roughly 86% of them seen just once. This clonotype originated in a young man with acute COVID-19. The V call is TRBV14, the J call TRBJ2-7; 9 bases agree with TRBD2. Sequencing was done on a sample of PBMCs or T cells enriched from blood (not recorded which). As DNA, the CDR3 is TGTGCCAGCAGGGTAGCGGGAGCGAACTACGAGCAGTACTTC. It translates to CASRVAGANYEQYF.